These T cell receptor beta chains were read from a single sample in a study of blood T cell repertoires in COVID-19. Sequencing was performed with immunoSEQ multiplex PCR; in TCRdb, only in-frame clones are kept and a portion is missing. The table includes around 370,000 clones, around 90% detected once. Sequencing used peripheral blood. The receptor set was obtained from a man younger than 35 with active or convalescent COVID-19. Both conserved end residues are part of each CDR3. A D gene is named only where the DNA matches it firmly. The listing skips clone size in some rows; elsewhere it reads once, few, many or a size class.

v_call,clone_size,d_call,j_call,cdr3_aa,cdr3_nt
TRBV28,.,.,TRBJ2-7,CASSLNPGHLYEQYF,TGTGCCAGCAGCCTGAATCCGGGACACTTATACGAGCAGTACTTC
TRBV5-1,.,.,TRBJ2-1,CASSPSSYNEQFF,TGCGCCAGCAGCCCGTCTTCCTACAATGAGCAGTTCTTC
TRBV18,.,.,TRBJ1-4,CASSHLSGAREKLFF,TGTGCCAGCTCACACCTCAGTGGGGCGCGAGAAAAACTGTTTTTT
TRBV19,.,TRBD1,TRBJ2-3,CASSMTGGLTDTQYF,TGTGCCAGTAGTATGACAGGGGGCCTGACAGATACGCAGTATTTT
TRBV19,.,.,TRBJ1-1,CASTPGAPGRTEAFF,TGTGCCAGTACCCCTGGGGCGCCCGGGAGGACTGAAGCTTTCTTT
TRBV19,.,TRBD2,TRBJ2-1,CASSTTRAVAGMNEQFF,TGTGCCAGTAGTACTACCCGGGCAGTAGCGGGAATGAATGAGCAGTTCTTC
TRBV7-2,.,TRBD1,TRBJ1-4,CASSPGQATNEKLFF,TGTGCCAGCAGCCCAGGACAGGCAACTAATGAAAAACTGTTTTTT
TRBV5-1,.,TRBD1,TRBJ1-2,CASSLEGGPNYGYTF,TGCGCCAGCAGCTTGGAAGGGGGCCCTAACTATGGCTACACCTTC
TRBV28,once,TRBD1,TRBJ2-5,CASSTDRAVQETQYF,TGTGCCAGCAGTACCGACAGGGCTGTCCAAGAGACCCAGTACTTC
TRBV5-1,.,.,TRBJ2-2,CASSVAGISTGELFF,TGCGCCAGCAGCGTGGCGGGGATATCCACCGGGGAGCTGTTTTTT
TRBV28,.,.,TRBJ1-2,CASSPTGRGHGYTF,TGTGCCAGCAGTCCTACAGGGAGAGGTCATGGCTACACCTTC
TRBV19,.,TRBD1,TRBJ2-7,CASSEGGDRTYEQYF,TGTGCCAGTAGTGAGGGTGGGGACAGAACCTACGAGCAGTACTTC
TRBV4-3,few,.,TRBJ1-3,CASSQALSGYSSGNTIYF,TGCGCCAGCAGCCAAGCCCTGTCGGGTTATAGCTCTGGAAACACCATATATTTT
TRBV4-3,.,TRBD1,TRBJ1-5,CASSQGTGDQPQHF,TGCGCCAGCAGCCAGGGGACAGGGGATCAGCCCCAGCATTTT
TRBV11-3,.,.,TRBJ2-1,CASSLDRGMRNEQFF,TGTGCCAGCAGCTTAGATCGGGGTATGAGGAATGAGCAGTTCTTC
TRBV6-4,.,.,TRBJ2-7,CASSEWAGPSYEQYF,TGTGCCAGCAGTGAGTGGGCAGGGCCCTCCTACGAGCAGTACTTC
TRBV28,.,TRBD1,TRBJ1-2,CASNPRDRDGYTF,TGTGCCAGCAACCCCCGGGACAGGGATGGCTACACCTTC
TRBV28,.,.,TRBJ2-7,CASSLYGSSYEQYF,TGTGCCAGCAGTTTATATGGGAGTAGCTACGAGCAGTACTTC
TRBV19,.,.,TRBJ1-2,CASSIEGLNGYTF,TGTGCCAGTAGTATAGAGGGCCTGAATGGCTACACCTTC
TRBV4-1,.,TRBD2,TRBJ2-2,CASSQVLAGRNTGELFF,TGCGCCAGCAGCCAAGTCCTAGCGGGAAGAAACACCGGGGAGCTGTTTTTT
TRBV9,.,TRBD1,TRBJ1-5,CASSVGQGIGQPQHF,TGTGCCAGCAGCGTAGGACAGGGGATTGGTCAGCCCCAGCATTTT
TRBV25-1,.,TRBD1,TRBJ2-7,CASSELGTGGYEQYF,TGTGCCAGCAGTGAATTGGGGACAGGGGGTTACGAGCAGTACTTC
TRBV15,.,TRBD2,TRBJ2-1,CATSRAGLAGYNEQFF,TGTGCCACCAGCAGGGCGGGACTAGCGGGGTACAATGAGCAGTTCTTC
TRBV28,.,.,TRBJ2-2,CASSFGGRGYTGELFF,TGTGCCAGCAGTTTTGGAGGGAGAGGTTACACCGGGGAGCTGTTTTTT
TRBV27,.,TRBD1,TRBJ2-3,CASSFFVGQGNTDTQYF,TGTGCCAGCAGTTTTTTTGTCGGACAGGGTAACACAGATACGCAGTATTTT
TRBV4-3,.,.,TRBJ2-5,CASSQDVAPRPQETQYF,TGCGCCAGCAGCCAAGATGTGGCCCCCAGGCCCCAAGAGACCCAGTACTTC
TRBV2,.,TRBD1,TRBJ2-7,CASILQGVSYEQYF,TGTGCCAGCATCCTCCAGGGGGTGTCCTACGAGCAGTACTTC
TRBV19,.,.,TRBJ2-1,CASKPSGHHSYNEQFF,TGTGCCAGTAAGCCTTCAGGACACCACTCCTACAATGAGCAGTTCTTC
TRBV29-1,once,.,TRBJ1-2,CSAQYGGYTF,TGCAGCGCCCAATACGGGGGCTACACCTTC
TRBV11-2,.,TRBD2,TRBJ2-1,CASSMGLADNEQFF,TGTGCCAGCAGCATGGGACTAGCGGACAATGAGCAGTTCTTC
TRBV4-1,.,.,TRBJ2-7,CASSPRTIPYEQYF,TGCGCCAGCAGCCCCCGGACAATCCCCTACGAGCAGTACTTC
TRBV28,.,.,TRBJ2-5,CASSPSGGLETQYF,TGTGCCAGCAGCCCCTCCGGAGGGCTAGAGACCCAGTACTTC
TRBV19,.,TRBD1,TRBJ1-5,CASSIDLDRGSNQPQHF,TGTGCCAGTAGTATAGATCTGGACAGGGGTAGCAATCAGCCCCAGCATTTT
TRBV6-6,.,TRBD2,TRBJ2-3,CASSLLAGSDTQYF,TGTGCCAGCAGTCTGCTAGCGGGATCAGATACGCAGTATTTT
TRBV25-1,.,TRBD2,TRBJ2-3,CASSDTKLSGRSDTQYF,TGTGCCAGCAGTGACACAAAACTTAGCGGGAGGTCAGATACGCAGTATTTT
TRBV27,.,TRBD2,TRBJ2-5,CASSTGGGGTQYF,TGTGCCAGCAGTACGGGGGGGGGCGGGACCCAGTACTTC
TRBV9,.,TRBD2,TRBJ2-2,CASSVVTSGSTGELFF,TGTGCCAGCAGCGTAGTAACTAGCGGGAGTACCGGGGAGCTGTTTTTT
TRBV4-2,.,.,TRBJ1-2,CASSPSGAVYGYTF,TGTGCCAGCAGCCCAAGCGGGGCAGTCTATGGCTACACCTTC